This T cell receptor (beta chain) originates from a study of CD4 T cells in relation to SARS-CoV-2 and coronaviruses. Turning to the study itself: A couple of subjects were Hispanic; patients were 8 males and 4 females.

Assay: immunoSEQ multiplex PCR; the TCRdb copy retains only in-frame clones and omits some. The sample consists of about 54,000 clones, about 92% of them appearing once. Details on this clone: Antigen specificity is unknown.

Losses at the gene ends were 1 base for V and 4 bases for J; bases not matched to a gene: 4. CDR1 and CDR2 (germline): MGHDK, SYGVNS. The CDR3 length is 16 residues. General study results and limits: In around 60% of donors, memory CD4+ clonotypes crossrecognized SARS-CoV-2 and at least one common cold coronavirus spike.

The sample taken for sequencing was naive CD4+ T cells from PBMCs. Subset reported: naive CD4+ T cells isolated by negative enrichment. This receptor was identified in an adult with COVID-19. The V and J genes are TRBV25-1 and TRBJ2-1; 10 nucleotides agree with TRBD2. CDR3 in amino acids: CASSESVAGGYNEQFF. CDR3 bases: TGTGCCAGCAGTGAATCGGTAGCGGGAGGTTACAATGAGCAGTTCTTC.